This T cell receptor beta chain was found in a study of T cells in Graves' hyperthyroidism and ophthalmopathy. Study-wide points: Most clonotypes expanded in thyroid above 0.001 were likewise present in blood. Researchers report that a 13 V-J model separated ophthalmopathy from stable hyperthyroidism.

RNA transcripts gave rise to amplified TCR beta CDR3 regions. The HTBI primer set served for first-round RT-PCR of the TCR CDR3. TCRdb reprocessed the multiplex PCR reads via MiXCR and lists one record per CDR3 protein. The table shows about half a million distinct CDR3 sequences, with more than 20% occurring only once. Diagnoses were made from clinical symptoms, serum measures (thyroxine and TRAb), thyroid ultrasound and orbital computed tomography. A note on this clonotype: Its antigen is not known.

The sequenced sample consisted of blood. The receptor was derived from a man between 18 and 35 years old with Graves' hyperthyroidism.

The DNA for the CDR3 is TGTGCCAGCAGCTTAGGGGGCCGGGACAGGGAACTCGAGCAGTACTTC. Its translation is CASSLGGRDRELEQYF. The V call is TRBV11-2, the J call TRBJ2-7, with 9 bases that match TRBD1. Trimming removed 1 base from V and 6 bases from J; junction bases left unmatched: 10. CDR1 and CDR2 (germline): SGHAT, FQNNGV. This CDR3 contains 16 residues. The full variable domain, its missing parts supplied by reference TRBV11-2 and TRBJ2-7, is EAGVAQSPRYKIIEKRQSVAFWCNPISGHATLYWYQQILGQGPKLLIQFQNNGVVDDSQLPKDRFSAERLKGVDSTLKIQPAKLEDSAVYLCASSLGGRDRELEQYFGPGTRLTVT.